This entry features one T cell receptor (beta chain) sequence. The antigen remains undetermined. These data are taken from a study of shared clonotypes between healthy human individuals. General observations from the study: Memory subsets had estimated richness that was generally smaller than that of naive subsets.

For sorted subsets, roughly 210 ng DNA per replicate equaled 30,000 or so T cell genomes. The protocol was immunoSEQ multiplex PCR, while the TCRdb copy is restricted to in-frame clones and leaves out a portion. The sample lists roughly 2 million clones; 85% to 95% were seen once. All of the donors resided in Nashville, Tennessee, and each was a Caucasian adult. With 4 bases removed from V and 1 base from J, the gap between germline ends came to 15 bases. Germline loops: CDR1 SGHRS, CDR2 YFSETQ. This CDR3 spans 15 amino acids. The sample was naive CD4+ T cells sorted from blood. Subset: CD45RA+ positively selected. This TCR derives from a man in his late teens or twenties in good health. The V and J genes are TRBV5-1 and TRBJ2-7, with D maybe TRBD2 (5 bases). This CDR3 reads CASSRGNLFSYEQYF. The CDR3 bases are TGCGCCAGCAGCCGAGGGAACCTATTTTCCTACGAGCAGTACTTC.